This TCR beta chain appears in the sequencing data of a study of cytomegalovirus exposure and HLA in healthy donors. CDR1 and CDR2 (germline): SGHAT, FQDESV (reference sequence). Between the trimmed V and J ends, which lost 5 bases and 0 bases, there was a span of 17 bases. This CDR3 contains 17 residues. This PCR relied on a set of 60 Vbeta primers and 13 Jbeta primers. The assay was immunoSEQ multiplex PCR, and TCRdb's table has in-frame clones only and misses some. The sample shows roughly 200,000 clones, around 86% of them seen only once. Sequencing was carried out using PBMCs. The TCR sequence derives from a man aged 30-40 years in good health and CMV-seronegative. The chain combines TRBV11-1 with TRBJ2-1; weak D call: TRBD1 (5 bases). CDR3 sequence: CASSTASGPYSYNEQFF. The CDR3 DNA reads TGTGCCAGCAGCACAGCCTCAGGGCCCTACTCCTACAATGAGCAGTTCTTC.